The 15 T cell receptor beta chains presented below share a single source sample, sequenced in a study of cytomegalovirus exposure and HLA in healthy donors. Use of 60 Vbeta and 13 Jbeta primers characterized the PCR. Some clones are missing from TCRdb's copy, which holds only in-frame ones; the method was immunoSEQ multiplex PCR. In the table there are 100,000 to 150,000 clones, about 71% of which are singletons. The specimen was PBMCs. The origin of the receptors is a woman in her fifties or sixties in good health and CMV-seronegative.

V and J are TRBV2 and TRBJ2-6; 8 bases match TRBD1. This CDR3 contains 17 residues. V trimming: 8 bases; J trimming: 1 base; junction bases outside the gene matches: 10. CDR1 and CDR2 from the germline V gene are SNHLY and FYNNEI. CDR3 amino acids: CASRDRTFLSGANVLTF. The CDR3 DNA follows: TGTGCCAGCCGGGACAGGACATTTTTATCTGGGGCCAACGTCCTGACTTTC.

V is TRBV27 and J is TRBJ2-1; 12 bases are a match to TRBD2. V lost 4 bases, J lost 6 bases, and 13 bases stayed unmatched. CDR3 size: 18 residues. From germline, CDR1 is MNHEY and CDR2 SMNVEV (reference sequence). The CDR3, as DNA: TGTGCCAGCAGTTCAGCTGACGGACCGGGACTAGCGGGCAATGAGCAGTTCTTC. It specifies CASSSADGPGLAGNEQFF.

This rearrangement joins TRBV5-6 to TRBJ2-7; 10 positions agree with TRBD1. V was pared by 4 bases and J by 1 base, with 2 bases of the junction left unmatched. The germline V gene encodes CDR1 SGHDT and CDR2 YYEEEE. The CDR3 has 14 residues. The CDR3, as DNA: TGTGCCAGCAGCCCGGGACAGGGGTCCTACGAGCAGTACTTC. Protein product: CASSPGQGSYEQYF.

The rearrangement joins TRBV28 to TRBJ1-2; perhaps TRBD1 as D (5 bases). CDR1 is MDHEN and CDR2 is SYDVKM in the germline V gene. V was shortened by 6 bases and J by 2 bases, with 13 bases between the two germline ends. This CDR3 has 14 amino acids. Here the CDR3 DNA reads TGTGCCAGCAGCTCCTCTGACAGCAACTATGGCTACACCTTC. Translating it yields CASSSSDSNYGYTF.

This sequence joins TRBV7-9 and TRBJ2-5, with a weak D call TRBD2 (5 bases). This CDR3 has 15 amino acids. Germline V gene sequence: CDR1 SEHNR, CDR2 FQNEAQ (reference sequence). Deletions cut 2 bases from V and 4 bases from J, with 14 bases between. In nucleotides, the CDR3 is TGTGCCAGCAGCTTAAATCGGGATCCCCTAGAGACCCAGTACTTC. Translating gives CASSLNRDPLETQYF.

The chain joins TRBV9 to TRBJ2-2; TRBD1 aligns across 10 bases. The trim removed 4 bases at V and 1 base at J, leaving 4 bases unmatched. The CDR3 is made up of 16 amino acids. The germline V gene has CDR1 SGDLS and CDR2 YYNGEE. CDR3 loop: CASSIRTGGNTGELFF. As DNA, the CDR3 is TGTGCCAGCAGCATCCGGACAGGGGGGAACACCGGGGAGCTGTTTTTT.

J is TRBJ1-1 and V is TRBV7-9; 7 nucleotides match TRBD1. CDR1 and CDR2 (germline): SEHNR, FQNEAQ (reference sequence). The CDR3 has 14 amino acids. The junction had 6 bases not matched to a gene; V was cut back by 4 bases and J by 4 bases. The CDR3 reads CASSYPTGFTEAFF. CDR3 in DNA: TGTGCCAGCAGCTATCCGACAGGGTTCACTGAAGCTTTCTTT.

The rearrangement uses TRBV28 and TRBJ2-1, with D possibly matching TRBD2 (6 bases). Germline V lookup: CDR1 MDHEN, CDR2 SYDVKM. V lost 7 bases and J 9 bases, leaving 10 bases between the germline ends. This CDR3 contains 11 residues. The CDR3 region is CASTGVTEQFF. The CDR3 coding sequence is TGTGCCAGCACGGGGGTTACTGAGCAGTTCTTC. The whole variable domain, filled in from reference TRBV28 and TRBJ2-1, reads DVKVTQSSRYLVKRTGEKVFLECVQDMDHENMFWYRQDPGLGLRLIYFSYDVKMKEKGDIPEGYSVSREKKERFSLILESASTNQTSMYLCASTGVTEQFFGPGTRLTVL.

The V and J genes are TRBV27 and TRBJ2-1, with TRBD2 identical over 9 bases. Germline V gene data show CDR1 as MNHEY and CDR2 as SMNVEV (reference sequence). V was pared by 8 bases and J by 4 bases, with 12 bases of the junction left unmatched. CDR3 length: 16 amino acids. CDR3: CASSIVAGVVYNEQFF. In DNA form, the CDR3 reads TGTGCCAGCTCTATAGTAGCGGGAGTTGTTTACAATGAGCAGTTCTTC.

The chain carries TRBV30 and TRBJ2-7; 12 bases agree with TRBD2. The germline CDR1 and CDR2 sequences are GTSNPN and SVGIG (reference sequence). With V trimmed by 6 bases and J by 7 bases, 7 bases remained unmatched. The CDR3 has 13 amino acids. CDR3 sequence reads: CACSSGRAGEQYF. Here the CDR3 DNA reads TGTGCCTGTTCTAGCGGGAGGGCCGGGGAGCAGTACTTC.

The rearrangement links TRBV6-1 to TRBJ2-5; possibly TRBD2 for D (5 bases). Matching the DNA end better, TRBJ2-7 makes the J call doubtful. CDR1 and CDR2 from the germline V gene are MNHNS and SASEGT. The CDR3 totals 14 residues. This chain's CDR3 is CASSWTGSSYEQYF. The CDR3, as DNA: TGTGCCAGCAGTTGGACGGGAAGCTCCTACGAGCAGTACTTC.

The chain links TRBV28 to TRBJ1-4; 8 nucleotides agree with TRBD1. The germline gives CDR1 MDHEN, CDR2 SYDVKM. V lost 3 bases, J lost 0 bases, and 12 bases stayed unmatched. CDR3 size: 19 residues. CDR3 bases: TGTGCCAGCAGTTTTTTATTGGGACAGGTCTATGCAACTAATGAAAAACTGTTTTTT. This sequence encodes CASSFLLGQVYATNEKLFF.

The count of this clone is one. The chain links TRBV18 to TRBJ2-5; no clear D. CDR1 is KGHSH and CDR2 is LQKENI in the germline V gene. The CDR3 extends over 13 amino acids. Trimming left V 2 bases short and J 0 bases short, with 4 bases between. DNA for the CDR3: TGTGCCAGCTCACCAGCTAACCAAGAGACCCAGTACTTC. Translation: CASSPANQETQYF.

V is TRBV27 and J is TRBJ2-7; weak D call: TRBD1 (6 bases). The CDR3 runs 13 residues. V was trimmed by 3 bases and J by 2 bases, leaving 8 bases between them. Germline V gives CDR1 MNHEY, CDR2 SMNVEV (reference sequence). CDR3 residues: CASSFNRAYEQYF. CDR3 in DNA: TGTGCCAGCAGTTTCAACAGGGCCTACGAGCAGTACTTC.

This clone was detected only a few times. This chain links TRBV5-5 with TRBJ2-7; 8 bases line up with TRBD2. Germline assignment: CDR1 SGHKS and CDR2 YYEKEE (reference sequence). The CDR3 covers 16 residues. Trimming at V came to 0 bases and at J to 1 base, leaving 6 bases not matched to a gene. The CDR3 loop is CASSLARGVESYEQYF. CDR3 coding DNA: TGTGCCAGCAGCTTGGCGCGGGGGGTAGAGTCCTACGAGCAGTACTTC.